This T cell receptor (beta chain) was identified in a study of T cell changes during pregnancy in multiple sclerosis. The trim removed 6 bases at V and 0 bases at J, leaving 4 bases unmatched. This CDR3 is 15 amino acids long. CDR1 and CDR2 from the germline V gene are MDHEN and SYDVKM. Profiled with immunoSEQ multiplex PCR; TCRdb holds only in-frame clones, not every one. The sample includes 38,000 or so clones, nearly 90% seen only once; the top ten take 0.55% to 0.7%. The source is a female donor with multiple sclerosis, enrolled in a pregnancy study. The chain is built from TRBV28 and TRBJ2-1; 8 nucleotides align to TRBD2. The sequencing here drew on CD4+ T cells from peripheral blood mononuclear cells, taken in the second trimester of pregnancy. CDR3 loop: CASRLGTSSYNEQFF. The DNA for the CDR3 is TGTGCCAGCAGACTAGGGACTAGCTCCTACAATGAGCAGTTCTTC.